The 12 T cell receptor beta chains below all came from one sample that was sequenced in a study of cytomegalovirus exposure and HLA in healthy donors. The PCR employed 60 Vbeta primers together with 13 Jbeta primers. Using immunoSEQ multiplex PCR, the repertoire was profiled, and TCRdb retains in-frame clones only, with some absent. This table holds about 190,000 clones, 80% to 85% found once. The source material was PBMCs. The origin of the receptors is a woman between 40 and 50 years old in good health and CMV-seronegative.

CDR3 nucleotides: TGCGCCAGCAGCCACGACCCGGGACAGGGAAGCTCCTACGAGCAGTACTTC. Translating it yields CASSHDPGQGSSYEQYF. The rearrangement links TRBV4-1 to TRBJ2-7; 9 positions agree with TRBD1. Trimming cost V 3 bases and J 0 bases; bases outside gene matches: 9. The CDR3 contains 17 residues. Looked up from germline, CDR1 is MGHRA and CDR2 is YSYEKL.

The chain has TRBV19 and TRBJ1-1, with TRBD1 matching 8 bases. The junction had 11 bases not matched to a gene; V was cut back by 10 bases and J by 10 bases. The CDR3 has 12 residues. Germline CDR1 and CDR2: LNHDA and SQIVND (reference sequence). CDR3 protein: CATSNRGASAFF. The CDR3 DNA sequence: TGTGCCACCAGTAACAGGGGGGCTTCAGCTTTCTTT.

The genes are TRBV10-3 and TRBJ1-3; tentatively, D is TRBD1 (5 bases). V was pared by 6 bases and J by 2 bases, with 11 bases between. The V gene's germline CDR1 is ENHRY and CDR2 SYGVKD. The CDR3 consists of 14 residues. This CDR3 is CAIRPGTPGNTIYF. In DNA, the CDR3 is TGTGCCATCAGACCCGGGACTCCTGGAAACACCATATATTTT.

The chain employs TRBV11-3 and TRBJ1-3; D ambiguous. The V end lost 1 base, the J end lost 4 bases, and 11 bases lay between the germline ends. Germline V gives CDR1 SGHNT, CDR2 YENEEA. The CDR3 loop spans 15 amino acids. This CDR3 reads CASSLGGPWGNTIYF. In DNA, the CDR3 is TGTGCCAGCAGCTTAGGAGGCCCTTGGGGAAACACCATATATTTT.

J is TRBJ1-5 and V is TRBV5-5; TRBD1 matches 7 bases. CDR1 and CDR2 (germline): SGHKS, YYEKEE (reference sequence). V dropped 4 bases and J dropped 0; count of bases not matched to a gene: 7. The CDR3 length is 16 residues. The CDR3 sequence is CASSLGTDHSNQPQHF. In DNA form, the CDR3 reads TGTGCCAGCAGCCTAGGGACAGACCATAGCAATCAGCCCCAGCATTTT.

This chain uses TRBV11-2 with TRBJ2-7, with TRBD2 as a possible D gene (5 bases). This CDR3 spans 15 amino acids. Per germline, CDR1 SGHAT and CDR2 FQNNGV. Trimming pared 2 bases from V and 0 bases from J, leaving 11 bases between. The CDR3 protein is CASSLLDTSSYEQYF. CDR3 DNA: TGTGCCAGCAGCTTACTTGACACTAGCTCCTACGAGCAGTACTTC. Complete variable domain (other parts from reference TRBV11-2 and TRBJ2-7): EAGVAQSPRYKIIEKRQSVAFWCNPISGHATLYWYQQILGQGPKLLIQFQNNGVVDDSQLPKDRFSAERLKGVDSTLKIQPAKLEDSAVYLCASSLLDTSSYEQYFGPGTRLTVT.

The chain is built from TRBV21-1 and TRBJ2-5; the table names TRBD2, a call not compared with the DNA. TRBV21-1 is a recognized pseudogene. The CDR3 extends over 13 amino acids. The CDR3 loop reads CASSKVYRETQYF. The CDR3 bases are TGTGCCAGCAGCAAAGTTTATCGGGAGACCCAGTACTTC.

This clone has a handful of counts. The V call is TRBV6-1, the J call TRBJ1-5; D gene ambiguous. Trimming cost V 4 bases and J 0 bases, with 7 bases left between them. The CDR3 extends over 14 amino acids. Germline V gene data show CDR1 as MNHNS and CDR2 as SASEGT. CDR3 in DNA: TGTGCCAGCAGTGGGCAGAATAGCAATCAGCCCCAGCATTTT. This sequence encodes CASSGQNSNQPQHF.

V usage is TRBV30 and J usage is TRBJ1-1; D remains ambiguous. V lost 1 base and J 1 base, leaving 16 bases between the germline ends. This CDR3 has 16 amino acids. Germline CDR1 GTSNPN, CDR2 SVGIG (reference sequence). The CDR3 nucleotides read TGTGCCTGGAGTGAATCATACGACACGAAGAACACTGAAGCTTTCTTT. As protein: CAWSESYDTKNTEAFF.

This sequence joins TRBV4-1 and TRBJ2-5; D gene ambiguous. Germline V gives CDR1 MGHRA, CDR2 YSYEKL. V was trimmed by 3 bases and J by 5 bases, leaving 10 bases between them. CDR3 length: 13 residues. CDR3 amino acids: CASSHANRETQYF. DNA of the CDR3: TGCGCCAGCAGCCATGCTAATCGGGAGACCCAGTACTTC.

The genes are TRBV7-2 and TRBJ2-4; 7 bases fit TRBD2. Germline V lookup: CDR1 SGHTA, CDR2 FQGNSA. V was pared by 1 base and J by 10 bases, with 10 bases of the junction left unmatched. CDR3 length: 15 residues. Here the CDR3 DNA reads TGTGCCAGCAGCTTAGGTGGGAGCACCGGGGGGATTCAGTACTTC. Translated, it gives CASSLGGSTGGIQYF.

The chain employs TRBV5-1 and TRBJ1-1; TRBD1 matches 7 bases. This CDR3 is 20 amino acids long. With 0 bases clipped from V and 0 bases from J, the junction kept 17 bases outside the gene matches. In germline, CDR1 is SGHRS, CDR2 YFSETQ. CDR3 protein: CASSLDPNSFFGTVNTEAFF. The CDR3 nucleotides read TGCGCCAGCAGCTTGGACCCCAATAGTTTTTTCGGGACAGTGAACACTGAAGCTTTCTTT.